These 25 T cell receptor beta chains were sequenced from one sample in a study of blood T cell repertoires in COVID-19. Here immunoSEQ multiplex PCR was the method, and the copy in TCRdb shows in-frame clones only, minus some. The sample lists just over 650,000 clones, around 90% seen once, with about 0.24% in the top ten. Specimen: peripheral blood. The source is a woman aged 18-29 years with acute or convalescent COVID-19.

This rearrangement joins TRBV6-4 to TRBJ2-1, with D uncertain. Trimming shortened V by 4 bases and J by 0 bases, and 10 bases separated the two germline ends. The CDR3 sequence is 15 residues long. CDR1 is MRHNA and CDR2 is SNTAGT in the germline V gene. The CDR3 DNA reads as TGTGCCAGCAGTGCGCAGGCCCTCTCCTACAATGAGCAGTTCTTC. Translated: CASSAQALSYNEQFF.

The V gene is TRBV5-4, the J gene TRBJ2-7, with D possibly TRBD1 on 5 matching bases. This CDR3 is built from 14 residues. Germline-derived CDR1 and CDR2 are SGHNT and YYREEE (reference sequence). V was trimmed by 4 bases and J by 2 bases, leaving 13 bases between them. The CDR3 here is CASSIGGAAYEQYF. The CDR3, as DNA: TGTGCCAGCAGCATTGGTGGGGCCGCCTACGAGCAGTACTTC. Filled out from reference TRBV5-4 and TRBJ2-7, the complete variable domain reads ETGVTQSPTHLIKTRGQQVTLRCSSQSGHNTVSWYQQALGQGPQFIFQYYREEENGRGNFPPRFSGLQFPNYSSELNVNALELDDSALYLCASSIGGAAYEQYFGPGTRLTVT.

Concerning this clone: Other DNA sequences within the sample encode an identical CDR3. The V gene is TRBV7-2, the J gene TRBJ1-5; a possible D gene is TRBD1 (6 bases). CDR1 and CDR2 (germline): SGHTA, FQGNSA. The CDR3 is 14 amino acids. Trimming took off 3 bases at V and 5 bases at J, with 11 bases between the two ends. The CDR3 loop reads CASSFRQADQPQHF. The CDR3 DNA reads as TGTGCCAGCAGCTTCAGACAGGCAGATCAGCCCCAGCATTTT.

The chain employs TRBV29-1 and TRBJ1-4; D gene ambiguous. CDR1 and CDR2 from the germline V gene are SQVTM and ANQGSEA. The germline V and J ends were trimmed by 4 bases and 7 bases, with 16 bases remaining between them. This CDR3 is 14 amino acids long. The DNA for the CDR3 is TGCAGCGTTGTTATTGGTATCGCTAGTGAAAAACTGTTTTTT. It specifies CSVVIGIASEKLFF.

This clone was seen once. The CDR3 is CASTSATGGYYEQYF. In nucleotides, the CDR3 is TGTGCCAGTACCTCGGCGACAGGGGGGTACTACGAGCAGTACTTC. The V and J genes are TRBV19 and TRBJ2-7; 9 bases map to TRBD1. Germline lookup yields CDR1 LNHDA and CDR2 SQIVND (reference sequence). V lost 7 bases, J lost 3 bases, and 10 bases stayed unmatched. This CDR3 has 15 amino acids.

The J gene is TRBJ1-1, the V gene TRBV2; D is perhaps TRBD1 (6 bases). The CDR3 has 13 amino acids. CDR1 and CDR2 from the germline V gene are SNHLY and FYNNEI. This chain's CDR3 is CVLGKVDSSEAFF. Written as DNA, the CDR3 is TGTGTCCTAGGGAAAGTGGACAGTTCTGAAGCTTTCTTT.

The rearrangement uses TRBV7-9 and TRBJ2-7; 9 nucleotides align to TRBD1. V gave up 6 bases and J gave up 4 bases; unmatched junction bases: 10. Per the germline V gene, CDR1 is SEHNR and CDR2 is FQNEAQ (reference sequence). CDR3 length: 15 residues. The CDR3 region is CASSRGQGKLYEQYF. CDR3 DNA sequence: TGTGCCAGCAGTCGAGGACAGGGGAAACTATACGAGCAGTACTTC. Combining the CDR3 with reference TRBV7-9 and TRBJ2-7 gives the whole variable domain DTGVSQNPRHKITKRGQNVTFRCDPISEHNRLYWYRQTLGQGPEFLTYFQNEAQLEKSRLLSDRFSAERPKGSFSTLEIQRTEQGDSAMYLCASSRGQGKLYEQYFGPGTRLTVT.

The genes are TRBV28 and TRBJ2-3; the match to TRBD2 covers 11 bases. Per the germline V gene, CDR1 is MDHEN and CDR2 is SYDVKM. The V gene end was trimmed by 5 bases and the J gene end by 6 bases; junction bases not matched to a gene: 10. The CDR3 runs 16 residues. CDR3 amino acids: CASSEHTSGGADTQYF. CDR3 DNA: TGTGCCAGCAGTGAACACACTAGCGGGGGTGCGGATACGCAGTATTTT.

Details on this clone: The sample carries other DNA sequences with the same CDR3. The chain couples TRBV11-2 to TRBJ1-2; D ambiguous. The CDR3 consists of 13 residues. Germline V gives CDR1 SGHAT, CDR2 FQNNGV. The germline V and J ends were trimmed by 1 base and 2 bases, with 5 bases remaining between them. CDR3 loop: CASSLGANYGYTF. CDR3 DNA: TGTGCCAGCAGCTTAGGGGCCAACTATGGCTACACCTTC.

V gene TRBV9 combines with J gene TRBJ2-1; 7 nucleotides agree with TRBD1. Germline CDR1 SGDLS, CDR2 YYNGEE. This CDR3 has 16 residues. V lost 4 bases, J lost 6 bases, and 13 bases stayed unmatched. The CDR3 DNA reads TGTGCCAGCAGCCTCACAGGGGCAATAGCGCCCAATGAGCAGTTCTTC. Its translation: CASSLTGAIAPNEQFF.

This chain links TRBV9 with TRBJ1-1, with a tentative D call TRBD1 (5 bases). Trimming pared 4 bases from V and 1 base from J, leaving 17 bases between. The germline V gene encodes CDR1 SGDLS and CDR2 YYNGEE. CDR3 size: 16 residues. CDR3 amino acids: CASSPGGVGTNTEAFF. The CDR3 DNA is TGTGCCAGCAGCCCCGGGGGGGTAGGGACGAACACTGAAGCTTTCTTT.

This chain uses TRBV19 with TRBJ1-2; D not resolved. CDR1 LNHDA and CDR2 SQIVND come from the germline V gene (reference sequence). The CDR3 sequence is 17 residues long. V was shortened by 0 bases and J by 0 bases, with 14 bases between the two germline ends. CDR3 loop: CASSIDLGRIANYGYTF. The CDR3 DNA follows: TGTGCCAGTAGTATAGATCTCGGCAGGATAGCTAACTATGGCTACACCTTC.

The chain joins TRBV7-8 to TRBJ2-5; TRBD2 is a possible D gene (5 bases). The CDR3 runs to 14 residues. Trimming cost V 4 bases and J 5 bases, with 14 bases left between them. Per germline, CDR1 SGHVS and CDR2 FQNEAQ. In DNA form, the CDR3 reads TGTGCCAGCAGCTGGTTCGGGGTAGAGGAGACCCAGTACTTC. It translates to CASSWFGVEETQYF.

V and J are TRBV4-3 and TRBJ1-2; D is perhaps TRBD1 (5 bases). Looked up from germline, CDR1 is LGHNA and CDR2 is YSLEER. Deletions cut 0 bases from V and 5 bases from J, with 13 bases between. This CDR3 is 15 amino acids long. CDR3 DNA sequence: TGCGCCAGCAGCCAAGATCCGCAGGGCACTTATGGCTACACCTTC. Translating it yields CASSQDPQGTYGYTF.

CDR3 in amino acids: CASSRYSTGTRGEKLFF. CDR3 bases: TGCGCCAGCAGCCGCTACTCTACAGGGACGAGGGGCGAAAAACTGTTTTTT. The chain combines TRBV4-1 with TRBJ1-4, with D possibly being TRBD1 (6 bases). Trimming removed 4 bases from V and 8 bases from J, with 23 bases in between. CDR1 and CDR2 from the germline V gene are MGHRA and YSYEKL. The CDR3 loop spans 17 amino acids.

The V gene is TRBV24-1, the J gene TRBJ2-2; 14 bases align to TRBD2. V lost 9 bases to trimming and J lost 1 base; unmatched junction nucleotides: 6. Germline lookup yields CDR1 KGHDR and CDR2 SFDVKD. The CDR3 has 17 amino acids. The CDR3 sequence: CATYGTSGGKNTGELFF. For the CDR3, the DNA is TGTGCCACCTACGGGACTAGCGGGGGCAAGAACACCGGGGAGCTGTTTTTT.

This sequence joins TRBV4-1 and TRBJ2-1, with TRBD2 identical over 13 bases. Germline V gene data show CDR1 as MGHRA and CDR2 as YSYEKL. Germline trimming cut 3 bases from V and 7 bases from J; bases unmatched to any gene: 3. The CDR3 is 15 residues long. CDR3 in amino acids: CASSHKGLAGNEQFF. In DNA form, the CDR3 reads TGCGCCAGCAGCCATAAGGGACTAGCGGGAAATGAGCAGTTCTTC.

This clone was found once. V and J are TRBV21-1 and TRBJ1-1; the table gives TRBD1 as D, unverified against the DNA. TRBV21-1 is an annotated pseudogene. This CDR3 region has 15 residues. Here the CDR3 DNA reads TGTGCCAGCAGCCCCGGGCCCACCGGAGACAGAGAAGCTTTCTTT. Its protein product is CASSPGPTGDREAFF.

The J gene is TRBJ2-7, the V gene TRBV7-3; TRBD1 agrees at 8 bases. J gave up 7 bases and V 5 bases, and 10 bases lay outside the gene matches. Germline values: CDR1 SGHTA, CDR2 FQGTGA. The CDR3 length is 14 residues. The CDR3 protein is CASSISGTGEEQYF. CDR3 coding DNA: TGTGCCAGCAGCATATCCGGGACAGGCGAAGAGCAGTACTTC. Full variable domain (remainder filled in from reference TRBV7-3 and TRBJ2-7): GAGVSQTPSNKVTEKGKYVELRCDPISGHTALYWYRQSLGQGPEFLIYFQGTGAADDSGLPNDRFFAVRPEGSVSTLKIQRTERGDSAVYLCASSISGTGEEQYFGPGTRLTVT.

V and J are TRBV4-1 and TRBJ1-5; TRBD1 is a possible D gene (5 bases). CDR3 length: 16 amino acids. Germline values: CDR1 MGHRA, CDR2 YSYEKL. The V gene lost 0 bases and the J gene lost 5 bases, with 14 bases spanning the gap. The CDR3 loop is CASSQDPSRVDQPQHF. The CDR3, as DNA: TGCGCCAGCAGCCAAGATCCCAGCAGGGTAGATCAGCCCCAGCATTTT.

In its sample, this clone was seen once. This chain uses TRBV5-1 with TRBJ2-3; a possible D gene is TRBD2 (6 bases). Germline V CDR1 and CDR2: SGHRS, YFSETQ. Trimming removed 0 bases from V and 2 bases from J, with 10 bases in between. This CDR3 region has 15 residues. The CDR3, as DNA: TGCGCCAGCAGCTTGGGCGGGGACGCCACAGATACGCAGTATTTT. It is translated as CASSLGGDATDTQYF.

This chain connects TRBV30 to TRBJ1-2, with D possibly being TRBD1 (5 bases). V was shortened by 2 bases and J by 6 bases, with 13 bases between the two germline ends. This CDR3 is 13 amino acids long. CDR1 and CDR2 from the germline V gene are GTSNPN and SVGIG (reference sequence). The CDR3 DNA sequence: TGTGCCTGGAGTTCCCAAGGGGCCGATGGCTACACCTTC. It yields the protein CAWSSQGADGYTF.

This clone has just one count. This sequence joins TRBV15 and TRBJ1-1; no reliable D call. The germline gives CDR1 LNHNV, CDR2 YYDKDF (reference sequence). V lost 8 bases, J lost 10 bases, and 14 bases lay in between. There are 11 residues in the CDR3. The CDR3 DNA follows: TGTGCCACCGGGCGAGTACGTGGAGCTTTCTTT. Translating gives CATGRVRGAFF.

V and J are TRBV19 and TRBJ1-4, with D unresolved. Germline V gene data show CDR1 as LNHDA and CDR2 as SQIVND (reference sequence). This CDR3 has 15 residues. Deletions cut 3 bases from V and 0 bases from J, with 8 bases between. The CDR3 is CASSIWTPTNEKLFF. CDR3 in DNA: TGTGCCAGTAGTATTTGGACTCCAACTAATGAAAAACTGTTTTTT.

J is TRBJ1-1 and V is TRBV30, with D possibly being TRBD1 (5 bases). Trimming removed 2 bases at V and 10 bases at J, with 11 bases between. Germline V gene lookup returns CDR1 GTSNPN and CDR2 SVGIG (reference sequence). The CDR3 extends over 11 amino acids. In DNA, the CDR3 is TGTGCCTGGAGTCGGGGGTTTGGAGCTTTCTTT. Amino acids: CAWSRGFGAFF.